This entry features one T cell receptor (beta chain) sequence. Its binding antigen is unknown. Base qualities are not provided; no much larger clone lies one nucleotide away. The data originate from a study of blood T cell repertoires in COVID-19 (dated by TCRdb to about 2020). At the level of the whole study: Collaborator samples came from the United States, Italy and Spain and covered acute and convalescent phases of COVID-19. The material from the prospective study consisted of cDNA or gDNA derived from T cells, B-cell-depleted T cells, or PBMCs. Subjects who had been exposed to COVID-19, were actively infected with it, or had recovered from it provided the deeply sampled blood TCRbeta repertoires that made up the dataset. A freely available public database, intended as a resource for researchers studying the immune response to SARS-CoV-2, is where the repertoires were released. The samples were drawn from the first 160 participants of the ongoing ImmuneRACE study and from some 1,300 subjects provided by 6 global collaborators. The sample metadata nearly always contained a de-identified subject ID, COVID-19 status, age in years and sex. Where available, HLA class I and class II types were obtained from metadata supplied by the sample provider rather than from assay-based typing.

TCRbeta CDR3 regions were amplified from genomic DNA by means of the immunoSEQ Assay, a bias-controlled multiplex PCR. On the study's bioinformatics: The number of nucleated cells in each sample was estimated from the amplification of reference gene primers within the assay. Sequence reads were collapsed and filtered to measure the absolute abundance of every unique TCRbeta CDR3 rearrangement. For each sample, productive Simpson clonality was calculated as the square root of Simpson's diversity index across productive rearrangements. The source is immuneACCESS, and TCRdb retained only in-frame sequences with V and J called. Part of the clones is not carried over; for the studies checked, unresolved V genes explain less than half of this, and the remainder is unexplained. V and J calls and clone size are as listed in that table; D and trimming were resolved from the DNA. This sample gives some 220,000 clones in total; roughly 84% of them show up just once. The ten largest make up 18% of the sample.

General study outcomes and caveats: The amount of clinical and demographic metadata varied by source and participant and was provided uncurated.

The collaborating institutions used their own protocols to collect whole blood in K2EDTA tubes. For TCRbeta analysis, collaborator samples were shipped as frozen whole blood, as isolated PBMCs, or as DNA extracted from either sample type. Counted from cysteine to phenylalanine, this CDR3 has 16 amino acids. The read is trimmed to its CDR3 DNA, 48 bases read in frame from base 1. CDR1 and CDR2 (SEHNR, FQNEAQ) derive from the germline V gene (reference sequence). Trimming removed 8 bases from V and 1 base from J, leaving 17 bases between the germline ends. Sequencing used peripheral blood. The chain is made from TRBV7-9 and TRBJ2-2, with TRBD1 perhaps the D gene, on 6 matching bases. This TCR was sampled from an elderly woman with active or convalescent COVID-19. This receptor carries the CDR3 CASLFGGTVNTGELFF. The DNA sequence is TGTGCCAGCCTTTTTGGGGGCACGGTGAACACCGGGGAGCTGTTTTTT.